The 21 T cell receptor beta chains given below trace back to one sample, sequenced in a study of shared clonotypes between healthy human individuals. TCRdb's table, derived via immunoSEQ multiplex PCR, lists solely in-frame clones and lacks some. This sample has 2 million to 2.5 million clones, with roughly 96% found just once. Input material: naive CD4+ T cells sorted from blood. As for subset: CD45RA+ positively selected. Receptor source: a man aged 18-30 years in good health.

The rearrangement joins TRBV25-1 to TRBJ2-4; possibly TRBD1 or TRBD2 for D (5 bases each). Germline CDR1 is MGHDK and CDR2 is SYGVNS. The CDR3 covers 12 residues. V was clipped by 6 bases and J by 7 bases, with 10 bases between them. CDR3 DNA: TGTGCCAGCAGCAGGGAGAGGAACATTCAGTACTTC. Protein product: CASSRERNIQYF.

The chain uses TRBV7-3 and TRBJ2-6; D unresolved. V was clipped by 3 bases and J by 0 bases, with 3 bases between them. The CDR3 has 14 amino acids. Germline V gives CDR1 SGHTA, CDR2 FQGTGA. The CDR3 sequence: CASSFGSGANVLTF. CDR3 coding DNA: TGTGCCAGCAGCTTCGGCTCTGGGGCCAACGTCCTGACTTTC.

The chain uses TRBV10-3 and TRBJ2-3, with 11 bases identical to TRBD1. The trim removed 3 bases at V and 0 bases at J, leaving 5 bases unmatched. Germline CDR1 and CDR2: ENHRY and SYGVKD. The CDR3 runs to 17 residues. This CDR3 reads CAISDLGTGGSTDTQYF. In DNA form, the CDR3 reads TGTGCCATCAGTGATCTCGGGACAGGGGGTAGCACAGATACGCAGTATTTT.

The rearrangement joins TRBV5-4 to TRBJ1-3; 10 positions match TRBD1. Germline CDR1 is SGHNT and CDR2 is YYREEE (reference sequence). CDR3 length: 15 residues. After removal of 8 bases from V and 5 bases from J, the junction contained 10 bases not matched to a gene. DNA of the CDR3: TGTGCCAGTCACACCCGGACAGGGGGAAGAAACACCATATATTTT. Amino acid sequence: CASHTRTGGRNTIYF.

The chain links TRBV7-9 to TRBJ2-3; the D gene is possibly TRBD1 (5 bases). Germline CDR1 and CDR2: SEHNR and FQNEAQ (reference sequence). The V and J ends lost 3 bases and 1 base respectively, with 8 bases between them. The CDR3 spans 14 residues. The DNA for the CDR3 is TGTGCCAGCAGCTTCTTAGGGGGCACAGATACGCAGTATTTT. It specifies CASSFLGGTDTQYF.

CDR3 in DNA: TGTGCCAGCAGCCGGGACAGGGGGAGGGAGACCCAGTACTTC. It encodes CASSRDRGRETQYF. V gene TRBV6-5 combines with J gene TRBJ2-5; 11 nucleotides align to TRBD1. Germline-derived CDR1 and CDR2 are MNHEY and SVGAGI. The CDR3 sequence is 14 residues long. J was trimmed by 5 bases and V by 6 bases; bases with no gene match: 5.

The CDR3 DNA is TGCGCCAGCAGCCCGCGGGCGGGGGCCCTCTACGAGCAGTACTTC. Amino acids: CASSPRAGALYEQYF. J is TRBJ2-7 and V is TRBV5-1; possibly TRBD2 for D (7 bases). Trimming stripped 4 bases from V and 3 bases from J, with 17 bases between. The germline CDR1 and CDR2 sequences are SGHRS and YFSETQ. CDR3 length equals 15 residues.

The J gene is TRBJ2-2, the V gene TRBV11-2; D gene unclear. CDR1 is SGHAT, CDR2 FQNNGV, per germline. The CDR3 runs 13 residues. V lost 0 bases and J 3 bases, leaving 2 bases between the germline ends. This chain's CDR3 is CASSLEDTGELFF. CDR3 sequence (DNA): TGTGCCAGCAGCTTAGAGGACACCGGGGAGCTGTTTTTT. Full variable domain (missing parts from reference TRBV11-2 and TRBJ2-2): EAGVAQSPRYKIIEKRQSVAFWCNPISGHATLYWYQQILGQGPKLLIQFQNNGVVDDSQLPKDRFSAERLKGVDSTLKIQPAKLEDSAVYLCASSLEDTGELFFGEGSRLTVL.

This clone showed up just a few times. The rearrangement links TRBV18 to TRBJ2-5; D perhaps matches TRBD2 (5 bases). CDR3 size: 13 residues. Germline V gives CDR1 KGHSH, CDR2 LQKENI. V was pared by 0 bases and J by 3 bases, with 5 bases between. In DNA, the CDR3 is TGTGCCAGCTCACCACCGGAGGAAGAGACCCAGTACTTC. Translation: CASSPPEEETQYF.

Notes on this clone: This may be a read error, as it is one base from a much larger clone. The chain combines TRBV5-5 with TRBJ2-5, with 9 bases identical to TRBD1. CDR1 is SGHKS and CDR2 is YYEKEE in the germline V gene (reference sequence). V trimming: 3 bases; J trimming: 3 bases; junction bases outside the gene matches: 0. The CDR3 totals 13 residues. The CDR3 bases are TGTGCCAGCAGCTGGACAGGGGAAGAGACCCAGTACTTC. This sequence encodes CASSWTGEETQYF. Together with reference TRBV5-5 and TRBJ2-5, the CDR3 gives the full variable domain: DAGVTQSPTHLIKTRGQQVTLRCSPISGHKSVSWYQQVLGQGPQFIFQYYEKEERGRGNFPDRFSARQFPNYSSELNVNALLLGDSALYLCASSWTGEETQYFGPGTRLLVL.

The chain has TRBV28 and TRBJ2-1; 14 bases agree with TRBD2. Trimming at V came to 4 bases and at J to 8 bases, leaving 10 bases not matched to a gene. Germline CDR1 MDHEN, CDR2 SYDVKM. This CDR3 is built from 17 residues. The CDR3 DNA sequence: TGTGCCAGCAGTTGGAGGACTAGCGGGAGGATGGTAGATGAGCAGTTCTTC. It encodes CASSWRTSGRMVDEQFF.

This rearrangement joins TRBV9 to TRBJ1-1, with 8 nucleotides matching TRBD1. The junction had 10 bases not matched to a gene; V was cut back by 4 bases and J by 5 bases. The germline CDR1 and CDR2 sequences are SGDLS and YYNGEE. CDR3 length: 15 amino acids. The CDR3 coding sequence is TGTGCCAGCAGCCCGACGGCAGGGGGCATGACTGAAGCTTTCTTT. Its translation is CASSPTAGGMTEAFF.

The chain couples TRBV5-1 to TRBJ2-2, with D possibly TRBD2 on 5 matching bases. CDR1 and CDR2 (germline): SGHRS, YFSETQ. Trimming took off 3 bases at V and 4 bases at J, with 19 bases between the two ends. The CDR3 covers 17 residues. CDR3 bases: TGCGCCAGCAGCTCGTTAGGCGGTCGGGGTCCCACCGGGGAGCTGTTTTTT. This gives the protein CASSSLGGRGPTGELFF. Together with reference TRBV5-1 and TRBJ2-2, the CDR3 gives the full variable domain: KAGVTQTPRYLIKTRGQQVTLSCSPISGHRSVSWYQQTPGQGLQFLFEYFSETQRNKGNFPGRFSGRQFSNSRSEMNVSTLELGDSALYLCASSSLGGRGPTGELFFGEGSRLTVL.

The chain joins TRBV7-2 to TRBJ1-2, with D perhaps matching TRBD1 (6 bases). Germline-derived CDR1 and CDR2 are SGHTA and FQGNSA. Between the trimmed V and J ends, which lost 5 bases and 6 bases, there was a span of 10 bases. There are 12 residues in the CDR3. The CDR3 loop reads CASSLNRDGYTF. DNA for the CDR3: TGTGCCAGCAGCCTCAACAGGGATGGCTACACCTTC.

This chain uses TRBV2 with TRBJ2-3, with D possibly being TRBD1 (6 bases). Trimming removed 4 bases at V and 2 bases at J, with 13 bases between. Germline CDR1 is SNHLY and CDR2 is FYNNEI. The length of the CDR3 is 15 residues. CDR3 amino acids: CASSVETGYTDTQYF. In nucleotides, the CDR3 is TGTGCCAGCAGTGTCGAGACAGGTTACACAGATACGCAGTATTTT.

For this clone: Other DNA sequences of this sample code for an identical CDR3. The CDR3 sequence is CASSLRGELFF. The DNA for the CDR3 is TGTGCCAGCAGCCTTAGAGGGGAGCTGTTTTTT. The chain links TRBV11-3 to TRBJ2-2; no definite D call. This CDR3 contains 11 residues. Trimming removed 5 bases at V and 8 bases at J, with 6 bases between. Germline values: CDR1 SGHNT, CDR2 YENEEA.

CDR3 bases: TGTGCCACCAAAATCGGAGTAGAGGGCTACACCTTC. This translates into CATKIGVEGYTF. The chain carries TRBV28 and TRBJ1-2; D not certain. CDR1 is MDHEN, CDR2 SYDVKM, per germline. CDR3 size: 12 residues. The V gene lost 10 bases and the J gene lost 8 bases, with 17 bases spanning the gap.

The chain joins TRBV21-1 to TRBJ2-1; the table's TRBD2 call for D was not verified on the DNA. TRBV21-1 is reported as a pseudogene. The CDR3 contains 12 residues. As DNA, the CDR3 is TGTGCCAGCGTCCTAGAGAACGATGAGCAGTTCTTC. Encoded protein: CASVLENDEQFF.

Concerning this clone itself: The junction shows a germline mismatch at one end, possibly a read error. V and J are TRBV10-3 and TRBJ1-2; D is undetermined. CDR1 ENHRY and CDR2 SYGVKD come from the germline V gene. The CDR3 spans 12 residues. CDR3 nucleotide sequence: TGTGCCATCAGTGAGTTGCCGGTAGCTACGGTGTTT. Its protein is CAISELPVATVF.

Concerning this clone: In the same sample, other DNA sequences code for this CDR3. The CDR3 DNA reads TGTGCCAGCCGCCGGAGCTCCTACAATGAGCAGTTCTTC. This codes for CASRRSSYNEQFF. The chain links TRBV6-5 to TRBJ2-1; D not certain. CDR3 length: 13 amino acids. V was pared by 8 bases and J by 0 bases, with 8 bases between. Germline V lookup: CDR1 MNHEY, CDR2 SVGAGI.

The J gene is TRBJ2-7, the V gene TRBV6-6; possible D gene TRBD2, 5 bases. The germline V and J ends were trimmed by 7 bases and 3 bases, with 13 bases remaining between them. CDR1 and CDR2 (germline): MNHNY, SVGAGI (reference sequence). The CDR3 consists of 13 residues. The CDR3 sequence: CASTKRGLYEQYF. The CDR3 coding sequence is TGTGCCAGCACTAAACGCGGGCTCTACGAGCAGTACTTC.